The 20 T cell receptor beta chains in this list originate from one sample, sequenced in a study of shared clonotypes between healthy human individuals. Assay: immunoSEQ multiplex PCR; the TCRdb copy retains only in-frame clones and omits some. Here the sample spans millions of clones, approximately 92% being singletons. What was sequenced was naive CD4+ T cells sorted from blood. The subset here: CD45RA+ positively selected. The receptors originated from a man between 18 and 35 years old in good health.

A few counts support this clone. The V and J genes are TRBV28 and TRBJ1-5, with 9 bases fitting TRBD1. The CDR3 totals 15 residues. V dropped 5 bases and J dropped 5; count of bases not matched to a gene: 7. Germline lookup yields CDR1 MDHEN and CDR2 SYDVKM. CDR3 in amino acids: CASSSTGGQHQPQHF. For the CDR3, the DNA is TGTGCCAGCAGTAGTACAGGGGGCCAGCATCAGCCCCAGCATTTT.

The rearrangement joins TRBV11-1 to TRBJ2-1; 8 nucleotides align to TRBD2. CDR3 length: 14 residues. The trim removed 3 bases at V and 8 bases at J, leaving 6 bases unmatched. CDR1 and CDR2 (germline): SGHAT, FQDESV (reference sequence). This CDR3 is CASSFSGEAHEQFF. In DNA form, the CDR3 reads TGTGCCAGCAGCTTTAGCGGGGAGGCCCATGAGCAGTTCTTC. Full variable domain (outside the CDR3, taken from reference TRBV11-1 and TRBJ2-1): EAEVAQSPRYKITEKSQAVAFWCDPISGHATLYWYRQILGQGPELLVQFQDESVVDDSQLPKDRFSAERLKGVDSTLKIQPAELGDSAMYLCASSFSGEAHEQFFGPGTRLTVL.

The CDR3, as DNA: TGTGCCAGCTCATCTGAAGGCTTGGGTGGCTACACCTTC. Translated, it gives CASSSEGLGGYTF. V gene TRBV18 combines with J gene TRBJ1-2; D gene uncertain. Germline V gene sequence: CDR1 KGHSH, CDR2 LQKENI. Trimming removed 5 bases at V and 7 bases at J, with 14 bases between. CDR3 length equals 13 residues.

A remark on this clone: In the same sample, other DNA sequences code for this CDR3. The rearrangement uses TRBV5-1 and TRBJ2-3; D is possibly TRBD2 (5 bases). Trimming left V 0 bases short and J 4 bases short, with 12 bases between. Germline V CDR1 and CDR2: SGHRS, YFSETQ. The CDR3 sequence is 15 residues long. The CDR3 nucleotides are TGCGCCAGCAGCTTGGGTGGGAGAGGGCCAGATACGCAGTATTTT. This codes for CASSLGGRGPDTQYF.

J is TRBJ1-6 and V is TRBV9; no clear D. Germline CDR1 and CDR2: SGDLS and YYNGEE. The CDR3 runs 15 residues. Trimming removed 0 bases from V and 2 bases from J, with 6 bases in between. CDR3 DNA: TGTGCCAGCAGCGTAGATGCAGCCTATAATTCACCCCTCCACTTT. Translated: CASSVDAAYNSPLHF.

The genes are TRBV5-1 and TRBJ2-3; no clear D gene. The germline V and J ends were trimmed by 0 bases and 4 bases, with 9 bases remaining between them. CDR1 is SGHRS and CDR2 is YFSETQ in the germline V gene. The CDR3 extends over 14 amino acids. The CDR3 region is CASSLALGSDTQYF. The CDR3 DNA follows: TGCGCCAGCAGCTTGGCCTTAGGGTCAGATACGCAGTATTTT.

The chain couples TRBV19 to TRBJ1-5; a weak D match, TRBD1 (5 bases). Germline CDR1 reads LNHDA; CDR2 reads SQIVND (reference sequence). V lost 11 bases and J lost 3, with 20 bases in between. CDR3 length equals 15 residues. The CDR3 nucleotides are TGTGCCCTTTCTTGGGACCAGGTTAACAATCAGCCCCAGCATTTT. Translation: CALSWDQVNNQPQHF.

The V gene is TRBV6-1, the J gene TRBJ2-1; D is unresolved. The CDR3 runs to 13 residues. Trimming left V 4 bases short and J 15 bases short, with 19 bases between. Germline-derived CDR1 and CDR2 are MNHNS and SASEGT. The CDR3 region is CASSANPGPHPFF. CDR3 bases: TGTGCCAGCAGTGCCAACCCCGGGCCCCATCCGTTCTTC.

Regarding this clone: A read error may account for a junction end that differs from germline. The V gene is TRBV7-7, the J gene TRBJ2-3, with no clear D. The length of the CDR3 is 13 residues. In germline, CDR1 is SSHAT, CDR2 FNYEAQ (reference sequence). The CDR3 loop is CASSYGSVDTQYF. The CDR3 DNA reads as TGTGCTAGCAGCTACGGAAGTGTAGATACGCAGTATTTT.

V usage is TRBV9 and J usage is TRBJ2-3; 7 bases match TRBD2. CDR1 and CDR2 from the germline V gene are SGDLS and YYNGEE. This CDR3 is 17 amino acids long. Unmatched junction bases numbered 8, after V lost 1 base and J lost 0 bases. In DNA, the CDR3 is TGTGCCAGCAGCGTAAATCCGGGGGGAGCTAGCACAGATACGCAGTATTTT. Its protein is CASSVNPGGASTDTQYF.

V usage is TRBV6-1 and J usage is TRBJ1-5; no clear D gene. CDR1 is MNHNS, CDR2 SASEGT, per germline. V lost 7 bases to trimming and J lost 0 bases, with 7 bases between them. The CDR3 has 13 amino acids. The CDR3 loop reads CASMGISNQPQHF. The CDR3 DNA sequence: TGTGCCAGCATGGGAATTAGCAATCAGCCCCAGCATTTT.

On this clone itself: Distinct nucleotide sequences in the sample also encode this CDR3. This sequence joins TRBV19 and TRBJ2-3, with 8 bases that match TRBD1. Germline loops: CDR1 LNHDA, CDR2 SQIVND (reference sequence). V trimming: 3 bases; J trimming: 4 bases; junction bases outside the gene matches: 3. The CDR3 runs to 14 residues. CDR3 coding DNA: TGTGCCAGTAGTATGCGGACAGGGTCAGATACGCAGTATTTT. Translation gives CASSMRTGSDTQYF.

This sequence joins TRBV2 and TRBJ2-2; 8 nucleotides agree with TRBD2. CDR3 length equals 15 residues. Germline loops: CDR1 SNHLY, CDR2 FYNNEI. The V gene end was trimmed by 0 bases and the J gene end by 7 bases; junction bases not matched to a gene: 4. CDR3: CASSEARGADGELFF. In nucleotides, the CDR3 is TGTGCCAGCAGTGAAGCGCGGGGGGCGGACGGGGAGCTGTTTTTT.

Details on this clone: The same CDR3 can be traced to other DNA sequences in this sample. The J gene is TRBJ2-1, the V gene TRBV9; 9 bases are shared with TRBD2. Germline V gene data show CDR1 as SGDLS and CDR2 as YYNGEE. V gave up 0 bases and J gave up 2 bases; unmatched junction bases: 0. This CDR3 spans 15 amino acids. This CDR3 is CASSVASGAYNEQFF. CDR3 bases: TGTGCCAGCAGCGTAGCTAGCGGGGCCTACAATGAGCAGTTCTTC. The full variable domain, in which reference TRBV9 and TRBJ2-1 provide the parts outside the CDR3, is DSGVTQTPKHLITATGQRVTLRCSPRSGDLSVYWYQQSLDQGLQFLIQYYNGEERAKGNILERFSAQQFPDLHSELNLSSLELGDSALYFCASSVASGAYNEQFFGPGTRLTVL.

J is TRBJ1-1 and V is TRBV5-1, with D possibly matching TRBD1 (6 bases). Trimming shortened V by 3 bases and J by 0 bases, and 12 bases separated the two germline ends. The CDR3 covers 15 residues. CDR1 is SGHRS and CDR2 is YFSETQ in the germline V gene. CDR3 nucleotide sequence: TGCGCCAGCAGCTCTGGACAGTTTATGAACACTGAAGCTTTCTTT. Its translation: CASSSGQFMNTEAFF.

The rearrangement links TRBV2 to TRBJ1-6; 9 bases agree with TRBD1. J lost 10 bases, V lost 6 bases, and 4 bases had no gene match. Germline CDR1 SNHLY, CDR2 FYNNEI. This CDR3 has 13 residues. This chain's CDR3 is CASRGTGSSPLHF. The CDR3 bases are TGTGCCAGCAGGGGGACAGGGTCATCACCCCTCCACTTT.

The rearrangement uses TRBV7-2 and TRBJ2-7; no clear D. V lost 5 bases, J lost 0 bases, and 14 bases lay in between. There are 15 residues in the CDR3. The germline gives CDR1 SGHTA, CDR2 FQGNSA. This CDR3 is CASSRRGAYSYEQYF. Here the CDR3 DNA reads TGTGCCAGCAGCCGCCGAGGAGCCTACTCCTACGAGCAGTACTTC.

The chain has TRBV19 and TRBJ1-5; a weak D match, TRBD1 (5 bases). CDR3 length: 14 amino acids. Between the trimmed V and J ends, which lost 3 bases and 2 bases, there was a span of 8 bases. The germline V gene encodes CDR1 LNHDA and CDR2 SQIVND (reference sequence). In nucleotides, the CDR3 is TGTGCCAGTAGTATCTTCAGGGGCAATCAGCCCCAGCATTTT. This translates into CASSIFRGNQPQHF.

The chain recombines TRBV18 with TRBJ2-1; D may correspond to TRBD1 or TRBD2 (5 bases each). Germline loops: CDR1 KGHSH, CDR2 LQKENI. V gave up 5 bases and J gave up 10 bases, with 9 bases separating them. The length of the CDR3 is 11 residues. In DNA form, the CDR3 reads TGTGCCAGCTCATGGGGCGGGGAGCAGTTCTTC. Amino acids: CASSWGGEQFF.

This clone was observed a few times. DNA of the CDR3: TGTGCCAGCAGCCGTAAACAGGGCCCGAACACCTTC. The encoded protein is CASSRKQGPNTF. V usage is TRBV7-8 and J usage is TRBJ1-2; D might be TRBD1 (6 bases). Looked up from germline, CDR1 is SGHVS and CDR2 is FQNEAQ. This CDR3 is 12 amino acids long. Deletions cut 5 bases from V and 12 bases from J, with 16 bases between.